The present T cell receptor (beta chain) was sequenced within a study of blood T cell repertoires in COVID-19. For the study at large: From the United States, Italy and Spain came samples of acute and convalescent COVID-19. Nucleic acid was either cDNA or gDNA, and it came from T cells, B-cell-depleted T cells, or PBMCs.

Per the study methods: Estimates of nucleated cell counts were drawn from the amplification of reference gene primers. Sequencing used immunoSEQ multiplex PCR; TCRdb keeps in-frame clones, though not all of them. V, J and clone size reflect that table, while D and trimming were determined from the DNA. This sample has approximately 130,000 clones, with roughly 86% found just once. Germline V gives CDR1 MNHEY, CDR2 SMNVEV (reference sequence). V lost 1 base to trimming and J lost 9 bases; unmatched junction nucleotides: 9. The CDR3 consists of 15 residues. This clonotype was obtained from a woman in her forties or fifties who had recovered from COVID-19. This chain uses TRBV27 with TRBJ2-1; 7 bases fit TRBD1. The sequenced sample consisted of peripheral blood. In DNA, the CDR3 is TGTGCCAGCAGTTTATTGGGGGACAGTACACCTGAGCAGTTCTTC. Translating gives CASSLLGDSTPEQFF.